This TCR beta chain was sequenced during a study of T cells after yellow fever vaccination. Turning to the study itself: Some fractions had low cell numbers, and these were prepared with SMART-Seq v4 Ultra Low Input.

This clonotype was detected ten times or more. As yet, its antigen is unknown. As TCR cDNA was made by 5'RACE template switching, a universal primer site and UMIs were added. Via MiXCR, TCRdb re-called the 5' RACE reads, giving one row per CDR3 protein. Among about 69,000 distinct CDR3 sequences listed, around 6.2% were seen once. General study results and limits: Contaminants from the bulk population, in the form of abundant clonotypes, could be found in FACS-sorted repertoires. A small proportion of clonotypes was detected in both the CD4 and CD8 compartments.

The junction had 8 bases not matched to a gene; V was cut back by 4 bases and J by 6 bases. The CDR3 length is 15 residues. From germline, CDR1 is MNHEY and CDR2 SVGAGI. This receptor was identified in a young man who received the YFV17D yellow fever vaccine. The material sequenced was CD4+ T cells sorted from PBMCs, taken roughly 15 days after the first yellow fever vaccination. This chain links TRBV6-5 with TRBJ2-2, with 7 bases aligning to TRBD1. The CDR3 region is CASSFYRGPPGELFF. The DNA of the CDR3 is TGTGCCAGCAGTTTCTACAGGGGTCCCCCCGGGGAGCTGTTTTTT.